These 18 T cell receptor beta chains came from one sample sequenced in a study of shared clonotypes between healthy human individuals. Sequenced by immunoSEQ multiplex PCR; TCRdb stores in-frame clones only, minus some. Of under 650,000 clones in the sample, 96% were seen once. Sequences were obtained from naive CD4+ T cells sorted from blood. The sample's subset: CD45RA+ positively selected. These receptors all stem from a woman aged 30 to 39 in good health.

This rearrangement joins TRBV11-2 to TRBJ2-2, with D possibly TRBD2 on 6 matching bases. V was shortened by 2 bases and J by 10 bases, with 23 bases between the two germline ends. The CDR3 length is 17 residues. Germline values: CDR1 SGHAT, CDR2 FQNNGV. This chain's CDR3 is CASSLHAAGRSREELFF. The CDR3 bases are TGTGCCAGCAGCTTACATGCGGCGGGAAGAAGTAGGGAGGAGCTGTTTTTT.

This clone was seen once. CDR3 nucleotide sequence: TGTGCCAGCAGTGATTTCCGGCCCAATAACAAAGAGACCCAGTACTTC. Residues: CASSDFRPNNKETQYF. The chain combines TRBV6-1 with TRBJ2-5; D gene uncertain. The CDR3 has 16 residues. V was cut by 3 bases and J by 3 bases, with 17 bases left in between. Germline V gives CDR1 MNHNS, CDR2 SASEGT.

The CDR3 nucleotides read TGCAGTGCGATTAGTCAAGAGACCCAGTACTTC. It is translated as CSAISQETQYF. The V gene is TRBV20-1, the J gene TRBJ2-5; no clear D. This CDR3 has 11 residues. Germline V lookup: CDR1 DFQATT, CDR2 SNEGSKA (reference sequence). V was clipped by 6 bases and J by 2 bases, with 7 bases between them.

V is TRBV19 and J is TRBJ2-2; D not resolved. In germline, CDR1 is LNHDA, CDR2 SQIVND (reference sequence). This CDR3 is built from 15 residues. Deletions cut 3 bases from V and 6 bases from J, with 14 bases between. The CDR3 nucleotides read TGTGCCAGTAGTATCATGGTGGAAGTCGCCGGGGAGCTGTTTTTT. Its translation: CASSIMVEVAGELFF.

This chain connects TRBV4-1 to TRBJ1-1; 8 bases fit TRBD1. The CDR3 spans 15 residues. Germline values: CDR1 MGHRA, CDR2 YSYEKL. With V trimmed by 3 bases and J by 10 bases, 13 bases remained unmatched. The CDR3 DNA follows: TGCGCCAGCAGCCATCCCCCGCAGGGGGCTCGAGGAGCTTTCTTT. Amino acid sequence: CASSHPPQGARGAFF.

The rearrangement uses TRBV7-9 and TRBJ2-2; 13 bases agree with TRBD2. This CDR3 has 16 amino acids. CDR1 and CDR2 from the germline V gene are SEHNR and FQNEAQ (reference sequence). With V trimmed by 4 bases and J by 7 bases, 6 bases remained unmatched. The DNA for the CDR3 is TGTGCCAGCAGCTCTGGACTAGCGGGAGCGGACGGGGAGCTGTTTTTT. This gives the protein CASSSGLAGADGELFF.

The V gene is TRBV19, the J gene TRBJ2-3, with 11 bases identical to TRBD2. V gave up 4 bases and J gave up 0 bases; unmatched junction bases: 9. This CDR3 comprises 18 residues. The germline CDR1 and CDR2 sequences are LNHDA and SQIVND (reference sequence). The CDR3 reads CASSNPGTSGTSTDTQYF. Written as DNA, the CDR3 is TGTGCCAGTAGTAACCCCGGGACTAGCGGAACTAGCACAGATACGCAGTATTTT. Supplemented by reference TRBV19 and TRBJ2-3, the full variable domain reads DGGITQSPKYLFRKEGQNVTLSCEQNLNHDAMYWYRQDPGQGLRLIYYSQIVNDFQKGDIAEGYSVSREKKESFPLTVTSAQKNPTAFYLCASSNPGTSGTSTDTQYFGPGTRLTVL.

This chain connects TRBV19 to TRBJ1-2; unclear D gene. The CDR3 is 16 amino acids. Germline CDR1 is LNHDA and CDR2 is SQIVND (reference sequence). The V end lost 0 bases, the J end lost 4 bases, and 15 bases lay between the germline ends. CDR3 region: CASSIDAGGSGYGYTF. CDR3 bases: TGTGCCAGTAGTATAGATGCGGGAGGGAGCGGCTATGGCTACACCTTC. Drawing the rest from reference TRBV19 and TRBJ1-2, the complete variable domain is DGGITQSPKYLFRKEGQNVTLSCEQNLNHDAMYWYRQDPGQGLRLIYYSQIVNDFQKGDIAEGYSVSREKKESFPLTVTSAQKNPTAFYLCASSIDAGGSGYGYTFGSGTRLTVV.

In DNA, the CDR3 is TGTGCCAGCGTGGTAGACAGGGCAGTTCTTGGCTACACCTTC. Amino acids: CASVVDRAVLGYTF. V usage is TRBV6-1 and J usage is TRBJ1-2; 7 bases are a match to TRBD1. V shed 8 bases and J 7 bases; nucleotides not matched to a gene: 13. The CDR3 length is 14 residues. The germline V gene encodes CDR1 MNHNS and CDR2 SASEGT.

This chain joins TRBV25-1 and TRBJ1-3; tentative D call: TRBD1 (5 bases). Trimming removed 0 bases at V and 2 bases at J, with 8 bases between. The CDR3 runs 15 residues. Germline CDR1 and CDR2: MGHDK and SYGVNS. CDR3 coding DNA: TGTGCCAGCAGTGAATACGCAGGGACTGGAAACACCATATATTTT. As protein: CASSEYAGTGNTIYF. Filled out from reference TRBV25-1 and TRBJ1-3, the complete variable domain reads EADIYQTPRYLVIGTGKKITLECSQTMGHDKMYWYQQDPGMELHLIHYSYGVNSTEKGDLSSESTVSRIRTEHFPLTLESARPSHTSQYLCASSEYAGTGNTIYFGEGSWLTVV.

This clone has a single count. The gene calls are TRBV18 and TRBJ2-1; D may be TRBD1 or TRBD2 (5 bases each). CDR3 length: 14 amino acids. Germline CDR1 reads KGHSH; CDR2 reads LQKENI. V was trimmed by 3 bases and J by 6 bases, leaving 12 bases between them. The CDR3 region has the DNA TGTGCCAGCTCACCCAGAGGGGACCCCAATGAGCAGTTCTTC. As protein: CASSPRGDPNEQFF. The whole variable domain, filled in from reference TRBV18 and TRBJ2-1, reads NAGVMQNPRHLVRRRGQEARLRCSPMKGHSHVYWYRQLPEEGLKFMVYLQKENIIDESGMPKERFSAEFPKEGPSILRIQQVVRGDSAAYFCASSPRGDPNEQFFGPGTRLTVL.

The chain carries TRBV13 and TRBJ2-2; 7 bases map to TRBD2. Germline CDR1 is PRHDT and CDR2 is FYEKMQ (reference sequence). The CDR3 length is 16 residues. The V and J ends lost 8 bases and 5 bases, in that order; junction bases with no gene match: 14. Here the CDR3 reads CASEKVRASGTGELFF. The CDR3 DNA follows: TGTGCCAGCGAGAAGGTGCGGGCTAGCGGAACCGGGGAGCTGTTTTTT.

The J gene is TRBJ2-5, the V gene TRBV2; no definite D call. The CDR3 is 15 amino acids. Germline-derived CDR1 and CDR2 are SNHLY and FYNNEI. V lost 6 bases to trimming and J lost 5 bases, with 19 bases between them. CDR3 nucleotide sequence: TGTGCCAGCAGCCAAGGGTCCATTTGGGTGGAGACCCAGTACTTC. It encodes CASSQGSIWVETQYF.

The rearrangement uses TRBV13 and TRBJ1-1, with D unresolved. V lost 5 bases and J lost 8, with 12 bases in between. CDR1 is PRHDT, CDR2 FYEKMQ, per germline (reference sequence). The CDR3 length is 12 residues. CDR3 sequence (DNA): TGTGCCAGCAGCCGCGCGTCGGGGGAAGCTTTCTTT. As protein: CASSRASGEAFF. The variable domain in full, completed from reference TRBV13 and TRBJ1-1, reads AAGVIQSPRHLIKEKRETATLKCYPIPRHDTVYWYQQGPGQDPQFLISFYEKMQSDKGSIPDRFSAQQFSDYHSELNMSSLELGDSALYFCASSRASGEAFFGQGTRLTVV.

CDR3: CASSQLEGTDTQYF. The CDR3 region has the DNA TGTGCCAGCTCACAGTTGGAGGGAACAGATACGCAGTATTTT. This sequence joins TRBV18 and TRBJ2-3; tentatively, D is TRBD2 (6 bases). V was cut by 4 bases and J by 3 bases, with 11 bases left in between. The CDR3 is 14 residues long. Per the germline V gene, CDR1 is KGHSH and CDR2 is LQKENI.

CDR3 protein: CASSLSPLGGRRVRSEQYF. The CDR3 nucleotides are TGTGCCAGCAGTTTATCCCCCTTGGGGGGACGAAGGGTTAGGTCCGAGCAGTACTTC. This chain joins TRBV27 and TRBJ2-7; D may be TRBD2 (6 bases). The CDR3 spans 19 residues. Trimming shortened V by 0 bases and J by 6 bases, and 27 bases separated the two germline ends. The V gene's germline CDR1 is MNHEY and CDR2 SMNVEV (reference sequence).

This chain connects TRBV18 to TRBJ2-1; 10 bases map to TRBD2. Germline V gives CDR1 KGHSH, CDR2 LQKENI. The CDR3 is made up of 14 amino acids. Trimming at V came to 3 bases and at J to 7 bases, leaving 3 bases not matched to a gene. The CDR3 region is CASSPSGRGNEQFF. DNA of the CDR3: TGTGCCAGCTCACCCAGCGGGAGGGGTAATGAGCAGTTCTTC.

The chain links TRBV2 to TRBJ1-1, with TRBD1 identical over 12 bases. The CDR3 length is 14 residues. Germline CDR1 is SNHLY and CDR2 is FYNNEI. With V trimmed by 6 bases and J by 4 bases, 3 bases remained unmatched. In DNA form, the CDR3 reads TGTGCCAGCAGCGGGACAGGGGGCTCCACTGAAGCTTTCTTT. This translates into CASSGTGGSTEAFF.